Reported below is one T cell receptor beta chain. The antigen remains unidentified. Distinct nucleotide sequences in the sample also encode this CDR3. This entry belongs to a study of shared clonotypes between healthy human individuals. Study as a whole: Per donor, three plates held CD4 naive cells, three held CD4 memory, two held CD8 naive and one held CD8 memory.

Study-wide points: Relative to their counterparts shared across all four donors, non-shared clonotypes exhibited diminished generation probabilities.

Germline V lookup: CDR1 SGHRS, CDR2 YFSETQ. The CDR3 spans 14 residues. Trimming cost V 2 bases and J 5 bases; bases outside gene matches: 6. Produced via immunoSEQ multiplex PCR; TCRdb's table is partial and in-frame only. Among over a million clones listed, about 70% were seen once. The receptor comes from a man younger than 30 in good health. Sequencing was done on a sample of memory CD4+ T cells sorted from blood. Subset denoted: CD45RA-negative fraction. The chain carries TRBV5-1 and TRBJ2-7; 8 nucleotides match TRBD1. Written as DNA, the CDR3 is TGCGCCAGCAGCTTAGGACAGGGCGGTAACGAGCAGTACTTC. It translates to CASSLGQGGNEQYF.